What follows describes a single T cell receptor beta chain. Its specificity is not known. TCRdb passed the reads through MiXCR, listing each CDR3 protein once. Of 110,000 to 150,000 distinct CDR3 sequences detected, more than 25% appear once; the ten largest clones hold 45% to 60%. The source of the sample is a study of T cell repertoires in cytomegalovirus infection. Study information: Public TCR beta signature analysis indicated the presence of both CMV infection and matching HLA type. General study findings and limits: The cumulative frequency of public TCR beta families identified carriers of CMV plus the relevant HLA.

The CDR3 sequence is 15 residues long. CDR1 SGHVS and CDR2 FNYEAQ come from the germline V gene. With 2 bases removed from V and 5 bases from J, the gap between germline ends came to 13 bases. The chain recombines TRBV7-6 with TRBJ2-1, with a possible D match to TRBD2 (6 bases). Sequenced material: CD8+ T cells from cultured PBMCs, taken from culture after CMV antigen stimulation. This sequence was found in a human donor in good health (CMV status not recorded). Some clones in this sample may be carry-over from other donors' samples. The CDR3: CASSLTPGLNNEQFF. The CDR3 DNA is TGTGCCAGCAGCTTAACCCCGGGACTTAACAATGAGCAGTTCTTC.